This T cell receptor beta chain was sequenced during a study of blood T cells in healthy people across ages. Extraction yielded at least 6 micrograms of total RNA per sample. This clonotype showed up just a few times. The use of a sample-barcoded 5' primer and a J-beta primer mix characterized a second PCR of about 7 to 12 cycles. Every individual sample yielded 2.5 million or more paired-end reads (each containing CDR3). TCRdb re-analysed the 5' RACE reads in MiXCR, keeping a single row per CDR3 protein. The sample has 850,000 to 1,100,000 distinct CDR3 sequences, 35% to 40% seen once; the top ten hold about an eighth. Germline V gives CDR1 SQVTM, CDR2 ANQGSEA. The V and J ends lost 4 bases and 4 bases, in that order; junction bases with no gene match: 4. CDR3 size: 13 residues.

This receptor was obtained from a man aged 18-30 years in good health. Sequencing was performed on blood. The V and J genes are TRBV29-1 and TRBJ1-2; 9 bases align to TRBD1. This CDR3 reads CSVATGGAYGYTF. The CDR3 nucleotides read TGCAGCGTTGCAACAGGGGGCGCCTATGGCTACACCTTC.